This T cell receptor (beta chain) was sequenced during a study of T cell clonality in common variable immunodeficiency. Clones were read by immunoSEQ multiplex PCR, and TCRdb kept only the in-frame ones, dropping some. Observed are about 26,000 clones, no singletons, with the top ten taking roughly 24%. Turning to this clone: Its antigen remains unknown.

Study-wide results and caveats: Fewer deletions and N-nucleotide insertions were reportedly seen in common variable immunodeficiency TCR beta sequences.

This clonotype was obtained from a human donor with common variable immunodeficiency. Material: peripheral blood mononuclear cells.

The CDR3 is CASSYGGSTWLSYGYTF. The CDR3 DNA, read in part, is TGTGCCAGCAGTTACGGAGGATCGACATGGCTTTCCTATGGC. The chain is built from TRBV6-2 or TRBV6-3 and TRBJ1-2; D unresolved. The read terminates 3 residues ahead of where the CDR3 ends, so the germline J gene completes it. V was clipped by 2 bases and J by 4 bases, with 20 bases between them. Germline values: CDR1 MNHEY, CDR2 SVGEGT. This CDR3 comprises 17 residues.